These T cell receptor beta chains were read from a single sample in a study of cytotoxic CD8 clonotypes in ibrutinib-treated CLL. Profiled with immunoSEQ multiplex PCR; TCRdb holds only in-frame clones, not every one. This sample carries roughly 330,000 clones, about 61% of them seen once, and the ten largest clones take roughly 6%. The starting material was PBMCs, obtained after 36 months of ibrutinib treatment. The receptors here all came from a human donor with chronic lymphocytic leukemia. The CDR3 runs from the conserved cysteine through the conserved F or W. A D gene is named only where the DNA matches it firmly. A row's size may be missing; if present it is once, few, many or a size class.

V	J	size	D	length	CDR3	DNA
TRBV18	TRBJ2-5	once	TRBD1	15	CASSTNRGLLETQYF	TGTGCCAGCTCAACGAACAGGGGGCTTTTGGAGACCCAGTACTTC
TRBV29-1	TRBJ2-3	-	TRBD2	17	CSVEGLAGEKGTDTQYF	TGCAGCGTTGAAGGACTAGCGGGAGAGAAGGGCACAGATACGCAGTATTTT
TRBV11-2	TRBJ2-7	-	-	15	CASSLGASLTYEQYF	TGTGCCAGCAGCTTAGGGGCTAGCTTGACCTACGAGCAGTACTTC
TRBV10-3	TRBJ1-2	-	TRBD1	13	CAIRRGLNYGYTF	TGTGCCATCAGGAGGGGGCTAAACTATGGCTACACCTTC
TRBV18	TRBJ2-1	-	-	9	CASTGEQFF	TGTGCCAGTACGGGTGAGCAGTTCTTC
TRBV19	TRBJ2-3	-	-	18	CASSISTDGGRSTDTQYF	TGTGCCAGTAGCATCTCTACCGATGGCGGCCGTAGCACAGATACGCAGTATTTT
TRBV19	TRBJ1-5	-	TRBD1	14	CASTRLTGGQPQHF	TGTGCCAGTACCCGCCTTACAGGGGGCCAGCCCCAGCATTTT
TRBV10-1	TRBJ2-3	-	TRBD2	16	CASREEPGLATDTQYF	TGCGCCAGCAGGGAGGAGCCGGGACTAGCCACAGATACGCAGTATTTT
TRBV4-3	TRBJ1-4	-	-	15	CASSQDGTTNEKLFF	TGCGCCAGCAGCCAAGACGGGACAACTAATGAAAAACTGTTTTTT
TRBV6-5	TRBJ2-7	-	-	14	CASSPGLSSYEQYF	TGTGCCAGCAGTCCGGGACTGAGCTCCTATGAGCAGTACTTC
TRBV7-6	TRBJ2-3	few	-	13	CASSSSSTDTQYF	TGTGCCAGCAGCTCCTCTAGCACAGATACGCAGTATTTT
TRBV6-1	TRBJ2-1	-	-	15	CASSEWTPLGDEQFF	TGTGCCAGCAGTGAATGGACCCCCCTAGGGGATGAGCAGTTCTTC
TRBV6-5	TRBJ2-1	-	TRBD2	11	CASSLGLAKFF	TGTGCCAGCAGTTTGGGACTAGCTAAGTTCTTC
TRBV13	TRBJ2-7	-	-	14	CASSLGTGRVEQYF	TGTGCCAGCAGCTTAGGGACAGGGAGGGTGGAGCAGTACTTC
TRBV2	TRBJ1-5	-	-	12	CASSESSRTQHF	TGTGCCAGCAGTGAATCTAGTCGGACCCAGCATTTT
TRBV7-6	TRBJ2-7	many	-	17	CASSPGPGLGVFGEQYF	TGTGCCAGCAGCCCCGGTCCAGGTCTAGGGGTCTTCGGGGAGCAGTACTTC
TRBV9	TRBJ1-1	-	-	14	CASSVGGVSTEAFF	TGTGCCAGCAGCGTAGGGGGGGTTAGTACTGAAGCTTTCTTT
TRBV7-3	TRBJ2-7	once	-	15	CASSIQQGTPYEQYF	TGTGCCAGCAGCATCCAACAGGGCACCCCCTACGAGCAGTACTTC
TRBV5-1	TRBJ2-1	few	-	14	CASSLTRTGNEQFF	TGCGCCAGCAGCTTGACCCGTACGGGCAATGAGCAGTTCTTC
TRBV5-1	TRBJ2-5	-	TRBD2	14	CASKSGRWEETQYF	TGCGCCAGCAAGAGCGGGAGGTGGGAAGAGACCCAGTACTTC
TRBV5-1	TRBJ1-2	few	TRBD1	20	CASSWTIPGQAPPRDYGYTF	TGCGCCAGCAGCTGGACTATACCGGGACAGGCTCCACCTCGGGACTATGGCTACACCTTC
TRBV30	TRBJ2-1	-	-	14	CAWSGQRSYNEQFF	TGTGCCTGGAGTGGCCAGCGCTCCTACAATGAGCAGTTCTTC